This is a list of T cell receptor beta chains from one sample in a study of persistence of HIV-infected CD4 T cells. Their antigens are not known. Assay: immunoSEQ multiplex PCR; the TCRdb copy retains only in-frame clones and omits some. The sample consists of roughly 7,500 clones, 60% to 70% of them appearing once. The material sequenced was CD4+ T cells sorted from PBMCs after approximately 20-hour stimulation, taken from a patient who received antiretroviral therapy. The receptor set was obtained from an adult man with HIV who was CMV-seropositive. CDR3s include the opening cysteine and the closing phenylalanine or tryptophan. A D gene is named only where the DNA matches it firmly. Clone size is given for some rows only: seen once, a few or many times, or a class if the clone is expanded.

CDR3 length: 13
D gene: -
V gene: TRBV3-1/TRBV3-2
J gene: TRBJ2-7
clone size: -
CDR3 DNA: TGTGCCAGCAGCCAGGACTTCTCCTACGAGCAGTACTTC
CDR3 protein: CASSQDFSYEQYF

CDR3 length: 15
D gene: -
V gene: TRBV20-1
J gene: TRBJ2-2
clone size: -
CDR3 DNA: TGCAGTGCTAGTTACGCAGTGCCCGACGCCGGGGAGCTGTTTTTT
CDR3 protein: CSASYAVPDAGELFF

CDR3 length: 11
D gene: -
V gene: TRBV20-1
J gene: TRBJ2-7
clone size: -
CDR3 DNA: TGCAGTGCTCCCAGGGAATACGAGCAGTACTTC
CDR3 protein: CSAPREYEQYF

CDR3 length: 14
D gene: TRBD2
V gene: TRBV2
J gene: TRBJ2-1
clone size: medium-sized
CDR3 DNA: TGTGCCAGCAGTACGACTAGCGGGACCAGCGAGCAGTTCTTC
CDR3 protein: CASSTTSGTSEQFF

CDR3 length: 14
D gene: -
V gene: TRBV18
J gene: TRBJ1-3
clone size: once
CDR3 DNA: TGTGCCAGCTCCGTCGGAGTAATCGGAAACACCATATATTTT
CDR3 protein: CASSVGVIGNTIYF

CDR3 length: 15
D gene: -
V gene: TRBV19
J gene: TRBJ1-3
clone size: -
CDR3 DNA: TGTGCCAGTAGTATAGATCGGAGCTCTGGAAACACCATATATTTT
CDR3 protein: CASSIDRSSGNTIYF

CDR3 length: 15
D gene: TRBD2
V gene: TRBV27
J gene: TRBJ2-2
clone size: -
CDR3 DNA: TGTGCCAGCAGTGGACTAGCGGGGAGTCCCGGGGAGCTGTTTTTT
CDR3 protein: CASSGLAGSPGELFF

CDR3 length: 13
D gene: -
V gene: TRBV7-2
J gene: TRBJ1-5
clone size: -
CDR3 DNA: TGTGCCAGCAGCTTAGAAGGGGAGCAGCCCCAGCATTTT
CDR3 protein: CASSLEGEQPQHF

CDR3 length: 11
D gene: -
V gene: TRBV5-4
J gene: TRBJ1-2
clone size: -
CDR3 DNA: TGTGCCAGCAGCTACAACTATGGCTACACCTTC
CDR3 protein: CASSYNYGYTF

CDR3 length: 11
D gene: -
V gene: TRBV6-5
J gene: TRBJ2-7
clone size: -
CDR3 DNA: TGTGCCAGCAGTTACGGGGATAAGCAGTACTTC
CDR3 protein: CASSYGDKQYF

CDR3 length: 13
D gene: -
V gene: TRBV30
J gene: TRBJ1-5
clone size: -
CDR3 DNA: TGTGCCTGGAGCGGACATAGCAATCAGCCCCAGCATTTT
CDR3 protein: CAWSGHSNQPQHF

CDR3 length: 16
D gene: -
V gene: TRBV15
J gene: TRBJ1-2
clone size: -
CDR3 DNA: TGTGCCACCAGCAGAGATTCACACAGGCGCAACTATGGCTACACCTTC
CDR3 protein: CATSRDSHRRNYGYTF

CDR3 length: 19
D gene: -
V gene: TRBV21-1
J gene: TRBJ1-6
clone size: -
CDR3 DNA: TGTGCCAGCAGCAAAGCGAAGGGTTCCCAGAGCTCCTATAATTCACCCCTCCACTTT
CDR3 protein: CASSKAKGSQSSYNSPLHF

CDR3 length: 14
D gene: -
V gene: TRBV10-3
J gene: TRBJ1-1
clone size: few
CDR3 DNA: TGTGCCATCAGGCCAGGTAGTAGTAACACTGAAGCTTTCTTT
CDR3 protein: CAIRPGSSNTEAFF

CDR3 length: 13
D gene: -
V gene: TRBV6-5
J gene: TRBJ2-1
clone size: -
CDR3 DNA: TGTGCCAGCAGTTACTCAGGAGTTCTTGAGCAGTTCTTC
CDR3 protein: CASSYSGVLEQFF

CDR3 length: 13
D gene: -
V gene: TRBV9
J gene: TRBJ2-3
clone size: -
CDR3 DNA: TGTGCCAGCAGCCTTTCCCGCACAGATACGCAGTATTTT
CDR3 protein: CASSLSRTDTQYF

CDR3 length: 13
D gene: -
V gene: TRBV20-1
J gene: TRBJ2-3
clone size: -
CDR3 DNA: TGCAGTGCTAGTAGACAGAGCACAGATACGCAGTATTTT
CDR3 protein: CSASRQSTDTQYF

CDR3 length: 13
D gene: -
V gene: TRBV30
J gene: TRBJ2-7
clone size: few
CDR3 DNA: TGTGCCTGGAGTGAAAGGGGTGACTACGAGCAGTACTTC
CDR3 protein: CAWSERGDYEQYF

CDR3 length: 11
D gene: -
V gene: TRBV9
J gene: TRBJ2-3
clone size: -
CDR3 DNA: TGTGCCAGCACCCGCACAGATACGCAGTATTTT
CDR3 protein: CASTRTDTQYF

CDR3 length: 14
D gene: TRBD1
V gene: TRBV5-1
J gene: TRBJ1-3
clone size: -
CDR3 DNA: TGCGCCAGCAGCAGGGGGCCGGAGGGAAACACCATATATTTT
CDR3 protein: CASSRGPEGNTIYF

CDR3 length: 14
D gene: -
V gene: TRBV5-6
J gene: TRBJ2-5
clone size: -
CDR3 DNA: TGTGCCAGCAGCTTGGAAGGGGGGCTGAAGACCCAGTACTTC
CDR3 protein: CASSLEGGLKTQYF

CDR3 length: 19
D gene: TRBD2
V gene: TRBV7-6
J gene: TRBJ2-4
clone size: -
CDR3 DNA: TGTGCCAGCAGCCCCCAGACTAGCGGAGGGATGGGGGCCAAAAACATTCAGTACTTC
CDR3 protein: CASSPQTSGGMGAKNIQYF

CDR3 length: 13
D gene: -
V gene: TRBV27
J gene: TRBJ2-7
clone size: -
CDR3 DNA: TGTGCCAGCAGTCCCCGGGAGAACTACGAGCAGTACTTC
CDR3 protein: CASSPRENYEQYF

CDR3 length: 15
D gene: -
V gene: TRBV5-1
J gene: TRBJ1-1
clone size: -
CDR3 DNA: TGCGCCAGCAGCTTGGTGTTAGGACAGAACACTGAAGCTTTCTTT
CDR3 protein: CASSLVLGQNTEAFF

CDR3 length: 15
D gene: -
V gene: TRBV19
J gene: TRBJ2-2
clone size: -
CDR3 DNA: TGTGCCAGTAGTAAGCAGGGACAGAACACCGGGGAGCTGTTTTTT
CDR3 protein: CASSKQGQNTGELFF

CDR3 length: 14
D gene: -
V gene: TRBV29-1
J gene: TRBJ2-5
clone size: -
CDR3 DNA: TGCAGCGTTACACAGGGCCCCTCCAAAGAGACCCAGTACTTC
CDR3 protein: CSVTQGPSKETQYF

CDR3 length: 16
D gene: TRBD2
V gene: TRBV6-1
J gene: TRBJ2-3
clone size: -
CDR3 DNA: TGTGCCAGCAGTGCTCCTAGCGGGGGGGCGACAGATACGCAGTATTTT
CDR3 protein: CASSAPSGGATDTQYF

CDR3 length: 14
D gene: -
V gene: TRBV14
J gene: TRBJ1-6
clone size: -
CDR3 DNA: TGTGCCAGCAGCCAAGGCAGGGGTAATTCACCCCTCCACTTT
CDR3 protein: CASSQGRGNSPLHF

CDR3 length: 20
D gene: -
V gene: TRBV7-5
J gene: TRBJ2-5
clone size: -
CDR3 DNA: TGTGTCAGAAGCCCTATACCCCCCCTAGCGGGAGGGGGGTACCAAGAGACCCAGTACTTC
CDR3 protein: CVRSPIPPLAGGGYQETQYF

CDR3 length: 13
D gene: -
V gene: TRBV2
J gene: TRBJ2-2
clone size: -
CDR3 DNA: TGTGCCAGCAAAGGACAAAGCACCGGGGAGCTGTTTTTT
CDR3 protein: CASKGQSTGELFF

CDR3 length: 13
D gene: -
V gene: TRBV16
J gene: TRBJ2-5
clone size: -
CDR3 DNA: TGTGCCAGCAGCTTGTTCAGGGGAGAGACCCAGTACTTC
CDR3 protein: CASSLFRGETQYF

CDR3 length: 17
D gene: TRBD1
V gene: TRBV18
J gene: TRBJ2-2
clone size: -
CDR3 DNA: TGTGCCAGCTCACCCCGGGACAGGAACCCCAACACCGGGGAGCTGTTTTTT
CDR3 protein: CASSPRDRNPNTGELFF

CDR3 length: 14
D gene: -
V gene: TRBV7-6
J gene: TRBJ2-2
clone size: -
CDR3 DNA: TGTGCCAGCAGCTTCGCAGAAAACACCGGGGAGCTGTTTTTT
CDR3 protein: CASSFAENTGELFF

CDR3 length: 13
D gene: -
V gene: TRBV12-3/TRBV12-4
J gene: TRBJ1-5
clone size: -
CDR3 DNA: TGTGCCAGCCGCTGGACAGGCAATCAGCCCCAGCATTTT
CDR3 protein: CASRWTGNQPQHF

CDR3 length: 15
D gene: -
V gene: TRBV19
J gene: TRBJ1-1
clone size: few
CDR3 DNA: TGTGCCAGTAGACAACCCGGGGGGCTGAACACTGAAGCTTTCTTT
CDR3 protein: CASRQPGGLNTEAFF

CDR3 length: 12
D gene: -
V gene: TRBV6-6
J gene: TRBJ1-5
clone size: -
CDR3 DNA: TGTGCCAGCAGTTGGATGTACCGGTCCCAGCATTTT
CDR3 protein: CASSWMYRSQHF

CDR3 length: 15
D gene: TRBD2
V gene: TRBV7-6
J gene: TRBJ2-1
clone size: -
CDR3 DNA: TGTGCCAGCAGCTCCCGACTAGCGTTAGAGGGTGAGCAGTTCTTC
CDR3 protein: CASSSRLALEGEQFF

CDR3 length: 14
D gene: -
V gene: TRBV30
J gene: TRBJ1-2
clone size: -
CDR3 DNA: TGTGCCTGGACGTCGGCTGGGGGATTCTATGGCTACACCTTC
CDR3 protein: CAWTSAGGFYGYTF

CDR3 length: 15
D gene: -
V gene: TRBV7-2
J gene: TRBJ1-5
clone size: few
CDR3 DNA: TGTGCCAGCAGCTTAGGGGGGAACCCAGCTCAGCCCCAGCATTTT
CDR3 protein: CASSLGGNPAQPQHF

CDR3 length: 13
D gene: TRBD1
V gene: TRBV30
J gene: TRBJ1-5
clone size: -
CDR3 DNA: TGTGCCGCCGACAGGGGGAGCAATCAGCCCCAGCATTTT
CDR3 protein: CAADRGSNQPQHF

CDR3 length: 14
D gene: -
V gene: TRBV7-2
J gene: TRBJ1-2
clone size: -
CDR3 DNA: TGTGCCAGCAGCTTGGCGGGGAACAGCTATGGCTACACCTTC
CDR3 protein: CASSLAGNSYGYTF

CDR3 length: 15
D gene: TRBD2
V gene: TRBV27
J gene: TRBJ2-2
clone size: -
CDR3 DNA: TGTGCCAGCAGTTTAAACGGGAGGAACCCCGGGGAGCTGTTTTTT
CDR3 protein: CASSLNGRNPGELFF

CDR3 length: 17
D gene: TRBD2
V gene: TRBV3-1/TRBV3-2
J gene: TRBJ2-5
clone size: -
CDR3 DNA: TGTGCCAGCAGCCACCCCAGAGGGAGGGATTGGCAAGAGACCCAGTACTTC
CDR3 protein: CASSHPRGRDWQETQYF

CDR3 length: 13
D gene: TRBD1
V gene: TRBV10-3
J gene: TRBJ2-7
clone size: -
CDR3 DNA: TGTGCCTCCAGGGACAGGGAGGGGAGCGAGCAGTACTTC
CDR3 protein: CASRDREGSEQYF

CDR3 length: 14
D gene: -
V gene: TRBV7-8
J gene: TRBJ2-7
clone size: -
CDR3 DNA: TGTGCCAGCAGCTTAACAGTTCTATCCCACGAGCAGTACTTC
CDR3 protein: CASSLTVLSHEQYF

CDR3 length: 15
D gene: -
V gene: TRBV7-8
J gene: TRBJ1-5
clone size: -
CDR3 DNA: TGTGCCAGCAGCTTAGAGCAGGGTGGCAATCAGCCCCAGCATTTT
CDR3 protein: CASSLEQGGNQPQHF

CDR3 length: 19
D gene: -
V gene: TRBV27
J gene: TRBJ2-1
clone size: -
CDR3 DNA: TGTGCCACCCGCCGGGGGCTAGCGGCGATGACAAGCTCCTACAATGAGCAGTTCTTC
CDR3 protein: CATRRGLAAMTSSYNEQFF

CDR3 length: 15
D gene: -
V gene: TRBV4-3
J gene: TRBJ1-2
clone size: once
CDR3 DNA: TGCGCCAGCAGCCAAGATTCGGCGGACCTCTCTGGCTACACCTTC
CDR3 protein: CASSQDSADLSGYTF

CDR3 length: 17
D gene: -
V gene: TRBV27
J gene: TRBJ2-1
clone size: medium-sized
CDR3 DNA: TGTGCCAGCAGTTCCCCCTTCGGGCGGGACCACTACAATGAGCAGTTCTTC
CDR3 protein: CASSSPFGRDHYNEQFF